This T cell receptor beta chain was identified during a study of blood T cell repertoires in COVID-19. In the authors' workflow: From reference gene primer amplification, estimates of nucleated cell counts were derived. The data were produced by immunoSEQ multiplex PCR, yet TCRdb's version contains in-frame clones alone and is incomplete. The V and J calls and clone size were taken over from that table, and D and trimming were inferred from the DNA. Among 200,000 to 250,000 clones listed, 82% were seen once. Germline loops: CDR1 LNHDA, CDR2 SQIVND (reference sequence). The CDR3 sequence is 13 residues long. V lost 5 bases and J 0 bases, leaving 8 bases between the germline ends. Participants were aged about 18 to 95 years, lived in about two dozen US areas, and enrolled virtually. For recovered donors of Cohort 3, there were two negative PCRs, clearance, or symptom resolution.

The V and J genes are TRBV19 and TRBJ2-7; D is unclear. The sample taken for sequencing was PBMCs or T cells enriched from blood (not recorded which). This TCR was sampled from a woman aged 55-69 years who had recovered from COVID-19. CDR3 sequence: CASSPYSSYEQYF. The DNA for the CDR3 is TGTGCCAGTAGTCCCTATAGCTCCTACGAGCAGTACTTC.